The rows below give T cell receptor beta chains drawn from one sample of a study of T cell responses to AZD1222 COVID-19 vaccine. Clones were read by immunoSEQ multiplex PCR, and TCRdb kept only the in-frame ones, dropping some. The repertoire has approximately 200,000 clones, about 89% of them found once; the top ten carry roughly 3.5%. The specimen was peripheral blood, collected 28 days after the second AZD1222 dose. These receptors originate from an adult who received the AZD1222 COVID-19 vaccine. CDR3s include the opening cysteine and the closing phenylalanine or tryptophan. D genes are given only for firm matches. Part of the rows lack a size; the others show once, few, many or a class for expanded clones.

size	D	V	J	DNA	CDR3
once	.	TRBV7-2	TRBJ1-1	TGTGCCAGCAGCTGGGGGGGGTGGACTGAAGCTTTCTTT	CASSWGGWTEAFF
.	TRBD1	TRBV6-1	TRBJ2-7	TGTGCCAGCATTGAACCGGGACAGCGGACCTACGAGCAGTACTTC	CASIEPGQRTYEQYF
.	TRBD1	TRBV18	TRBJ1-1	TGTGCCAGCTCATCGACAGGGGTCTTGATGAACACTGAAGCTTTCTTT	CASSSTGVLMNTEAFF
.	TRBD2	TRBV9	TRBJ2-7	TGTGCCAGCAGCGTAGGTTCGGGGGGAACCTACGAGCAGTACTTC	CASSVGSGGTYEQYF
.	TRBD2	TRBV30	TRBJ2-7	TGTGCCTGGAGTGTAAGTACTAGCGGGAGCGTTCCCCAGTACTTC	CAWSVSTSGSVPQYF
.	.	TRBV19	TRBJ2-6	TGTGCCAGTAGTATCTTCCGGATCTCTGGGGCCAACGTCCTGACTTTC	CASSIFRISGANVLTF
.	TRBD1	TRBV4-2	TRBJ2-7	TGTGCCAGCAGCCAAGAATACCAGGGGGCTAGCGAGCAGTACTTC	CASSQEYQGASEQYF
.	.	TRBV4-1	TRBJ2-3	TGCGCCAGCAGCCAAGATTTGCGGAGGTCTAGCACAGATACGCAGTATTTT	CASSQDLRRSSTDTQYF
.	.	TRBV30	TRBJ2-7	TGTGCCTGGAGCGGGCCCGAACTCTCTATCTCCTACGAGCAGTACTTC	CAWSGPELSISYEQYF
.	.	TRBV12-3/TRBV12-4	TRBJ2-7	TGTGCCAGCAGTCCTGTGGGGTACGAGCAGTACTTC	CASSPVGYEQYF
.	.	TRBV2	TRBJ2-1	TGTGCCAGCAAAGGTTCGCTCTACAATGAGCAGTTCTTC	CASKGSLYNEQFF
.	TRBD2	TRBV6-5	TRBJ2-7	TGTGCCAGCAGTTATTCTCAAAGCGGGAGAATCGACGAGCAGTACTTC	CASSYSQSGRIDEQYF
.	.	TRBV6-6	TRBJ1-1	TGTGCCAGCAGTTCACAGGATAGCACTGAAGCTTTCTTT	CASSSQDSTEAFF
.	.	TRBV3-1/TRBV3-2	TRBJ2-1	TGTGCCAGCAGACTAGGTAATGAGCAGTTCTTC	CASRLGNEQFF
.	.	TRBV5-4	TRBJ1-2	TGTGCCAGCAAAGTCAATTCGAGGGGCTACACCTTC	CASKVNSRGYTF
once	.	TRBV7-9	TRBJ2-1	TGTGCCATTCTCCCGGGGCTAGCGAACCATGAGCAGTTCTTC	CAILPGLANHEQFF